The clone carrying this T cell receptor (beta chain) occurred many times. V lost 7 bases, J lost 4 bases, and 20 bases lay in between. Germline values: CDR1 SQVTM, CDR2 ANQGSEA. The length of the CDR3 is 15 residues. This specimen belongs to a study of T-cell reconstitution after alpha-beta-depleted transplantation in children. Preparation of the TCRbeta library involved a method that used unique molecular identifiers. TCRdb re-called the PCR reads with MiXCR, one entry per CDR3 protein. The sample holds 600,000 to 700,000 distinct CDR3 sequences, 16% seen once. The material was PBMCs from the stem cell graft donor, obtained from the stem cell graft. The chain uses TRBV29-1 and TRBJ2-4; D might be TRBD1 (5 bases). The sequence was collected from a human donor who donated a stem cell graft to a child with acute myeloid leukemia. CDR3: CSGLTVLPEKNIQYF. CDR3 DNA: TGCAGCGGGTTGACAGTGCTCCCAGAAAAAAACATTCAGTACTTC.